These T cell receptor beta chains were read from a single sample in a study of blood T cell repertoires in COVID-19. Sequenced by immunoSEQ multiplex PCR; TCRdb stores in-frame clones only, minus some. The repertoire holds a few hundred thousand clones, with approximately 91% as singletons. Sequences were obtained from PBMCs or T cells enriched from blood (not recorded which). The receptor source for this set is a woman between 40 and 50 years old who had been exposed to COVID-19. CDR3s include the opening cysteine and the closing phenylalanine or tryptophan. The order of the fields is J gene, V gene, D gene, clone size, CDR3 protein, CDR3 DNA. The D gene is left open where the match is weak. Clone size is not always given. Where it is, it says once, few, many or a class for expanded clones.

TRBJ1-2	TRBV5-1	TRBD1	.	CASSLGQKDYTF	TGCGCCAGCAGCCTGGGACAGAAGGATTACACCTTC
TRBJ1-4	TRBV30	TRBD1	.	CACDRGPFNEKLFF	TGTGCCTGTGACAGGGGACCCTTTAATGAAAAACTGTTTTTT
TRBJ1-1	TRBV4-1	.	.	CASSQGGGGGQLF	TGCGCCAGCAGCCAAGGGGGCGGCGGGGGCCAACTCTTT
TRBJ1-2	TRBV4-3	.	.	CASSQAVTYGYTF	TGCGCCAGCAGCCAAGCAGTCACCTATGGCTACACCTTC
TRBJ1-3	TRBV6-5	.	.	CASEPYSGNTIYF	TGTGCCAGCGAGCCGTACTCTGGAAACACCATATATTTT
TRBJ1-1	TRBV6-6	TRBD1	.	CASSRTGGPKNTEAFF	TGTGCCAGCAGTCGAACAGGGGGCCCGAAGAACACTGAAGCTTTCTTT
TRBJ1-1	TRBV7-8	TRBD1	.	CASSLENRGVNTEAFF	TGTGCCAGCAGCTTAGAAAACAGGGGAGTGAACACTGAAGCTTTCTTT
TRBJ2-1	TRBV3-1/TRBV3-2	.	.	CASSQDRSSYNEQFF	TGTGCCAGCAGCCAAGACCGGAGCTCCTACAATGAGCAGTTCTTC
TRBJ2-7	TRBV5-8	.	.	CASTLRGLKYEQYF	TGTGCCAGCACCCTTAGGGGACTCAAATACGAGCAGTACTTC
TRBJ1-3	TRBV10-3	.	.	CAISRVSGNTIYF	TGTGCCATCTCACGGGTCTCTGGAAACACCATATATTTT
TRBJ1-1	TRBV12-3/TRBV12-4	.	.	CASSLAGNTEAFF	TGTGCCAGCAGCCTCGCAGGGAACACTGAAGCTTTCTTT
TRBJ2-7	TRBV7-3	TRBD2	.	CASSVAGGTFYEQYF	TGTGCCAGCAGCGTAGCGGGAGGAACCTTCTACGAGCAGTACTTC
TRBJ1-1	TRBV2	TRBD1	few	CASGERQGGWDTEAFF	TGTGCCAGCGGCGAAAGACAGGGTGGGTGGGACACTGAAGCTTTCTTT
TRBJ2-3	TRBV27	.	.	CASSLAGSTDTQYF	TGTGCCAGCAGCTTGGCGGGTAGCACAGATACGCAGTATTTT